The 25 T cell receptor beta chains below were found in one sample sequenced in a study of T-cell reconstitution after alpha-beta-depleted transplantation in children. Construction of the TCRbeta library involved unique molecular identifiers. TCRdb re-derived calls from the PCR reads in MiXCR, one entry per CDR3 protein. The sample contains approximately 980,000 distinct CDR3 sequences, roughly 29% of which appear only once. The sample was PBMCs, mostly from graft donor cells, taken 360 days after TCRalphabeta/CD19-depleted stem cell transplant. Receptors originate from a boy in the first two years of life who had a stem cell transplant for SCID, so the T cells may come from the graft donor.

The table lists this clonotype with a count of one. The chain has TRBV29-1 and TRBJ1-5; 7 positions agree with TRBD1. Trimming cost V 4 bases and J 6 bases; bases outside gene matches: 6. CDR3 size: 13 residues. Germline V gene sequence: CDR1 SQVTM, CDR2 ANQGSEA. CDR3 loop: CSVATGALQPQHF. CDR3 DNA: TGCAGCGTTGCCACAGGGGCTCTTCAGCCCCAGCATTTT.

This chain joins TRBV3-1 and TRBJ2-1; D unclear. Trimming left V 6 bases short and J 0 bases short, with 12 bases between. The CDR3 has 15 amino acids. Germline-derived CDR1 and CDR2 are LGHDT and YNNKEL (reference sequence). The CDR3 here is CASSPDTVSYNEQFF. CDR3 bases: TGTGCCAGCAGTCCAGACACTGTCTCCTACAATGAGCAGTTCTTC.

This clonotype came up a few times. This chain connects TRBV9 to TRBJ2-3; 10 positions match TRBD2. This CDR3 comprises 15 residues. Germline values: CDR1 SGDLS, CDR2 YYNGEE. V lost 0 bases, J lost 6 bases, and 4 bases stayed unmatched. The CDR3 DNA reads TGTGCCAGCAGCGTAGAAAGCGGGGGGGCCGATACGCAGTATTTT. Amino acids: CASSVESGGADTQYF.

This clonotype showed up just a few times. J is TRBJ2-7 and V is TRBV5-1, with 8 bases aligning to TRBD1. The germline gives CDR1 SGHRS, CDR2 YFSETQ. The CDR3 consists of 16 residues. V was pared by 1 base and J by 3 bases, with 9 bases of the junction left unmatched. As DNA, the CDR3 is TGCGCCAGCAGCTTGTTTCCAGGGGGCAGTATCTACGAGCAGTACTTC. Amino acid sequence: CASSLFPGGSIYEQYF.

The chain combines TRBV28 with TRBJ2-5; D ambiguous. Germline V CDR1 and CDR2: MDHEN, SYDVKM. V was trimmed by 3 bases and J by 3 bases, leaving 11 bases between them. The CDR3 has 14 residues. Here the CDR3 DNA reads TGTGCCAGCAGTTTTCCCGGACGTGAAGAGACCCAGTACTTC. Translated: CASSFPGREETQYF.

This clonotype appeared a few times. This chain uses TRBV5-5 with TRBJ2-3; D is undetermined. V was clipped by 4 bases and J by 2 bases, with 11 bases between them. Germline V gene lookup returns CDR1 SGHKS and CDR2 YYEKEE (reference sequence). The CDR3 is made up of 14 amino acids. The CDR3 protein is CASSRAPLTDTQYF. In DNA form, the CDR3 reads TGTGCCAGCAGCCGGGCGCCCCTCACAGATACGCAGTATTTT.

This clonotype appeared a few times. The J gene is TRBJ2-5, the V gene TRBV2; a weak D match, TRBD2 (7 bases). CDR3 length equals 13 residues. Per the germline V gene, CDR1 is SNHLY and CDR2 is FYNNEI. Trimming removed 8 bases at V and 1 base at J, with 11 bases between. The CDR3 region is CASGGGGQETQYF. CDR3 coding DNA: TGTGCCAGCGGGGGAGGGGGCCAAGAGACCCAGTACTTC.

There are a few counts of this clonotype. This rearrangement joins TRBV7-2 to TRBJ1-4, with a tentative D call TRBD1 (6 bases). V was pared by 5 bases and J by 8 bases, with 18 bases between. Germline-derived CDR1 and CDR2 are SGHTA and FQGNSA. This CDR3 contains 15 residues. CDR3 sequence: CASSKYREVEEKLFF. The CDR3 bases are TGTGCCAGCAGCAAATACAGGGAGGTTGAGGAAAAACTGTTTTTT.

The gene calls are TRBV6-5 and TRBJ1-1; D gene ambiguous. The CDR3 is made up of 14 amino acids. Trimming shortened V by 2 bases and J by 1 base, and 8 bases separated the two germline ends. Germline lookup yields CDR1 MNHEY and CDR2 SVGAGI. CDR3 loop: CASSYGRQNTEAFF. CDR3 nucleotide sequence: TGTGCCAGCAGTTACGGGCGGCAGAACACTGAAGCTTTCTTT.

This clonotype was seen a few times. The rearrangement uses TRBV28 and TRBJ1-3, with D perhaps TRBD1 (6 bases). The CDR3 is 17 residues long. Looked up from germline, CDR1 is MDHEN and CDR2 is SYDVKM. The ends were cut back, 5 bases at V and 1 base at J, with 18 bases in the middle. CDR3 sequence (DNA): TGTGCCAGCAGTCCGTATGGCGGGGGGCGGTCTGGAAACACCATATATTTT. It translates to CASSPYGGGRSGNTIYF.

This clonotype showed up just a few times. The rearrangement joins TRBV6-5 to TRBJ2-3; D remains ambiguous. The V gene lost 2 bases and the J gene lost 6 bases, with 15 bases spanning the gap. The CDR3 covers 15 residues. CDR1 and CDR2 from the germline V gene are MNHEY and SVGAGI. The CDR3 here is CASSYGRQGRDTQYF. In DNA, the CDR3 is TGTGCCAGCAGTTACGGACGACAAGGGCGGGATACGCAGTATTTT.

This clonotype was detected only a few times. The V gene is TRBV9, the J gene TRBJ2-7, with TRBD1 identical over 7 bases. Losses at the gene ends were 0 bases for V and 2 bases for J; bases not matched to a gene: 2. Germline V gene data show CDR1 as SGDLS and CDR2 as YYNGEE. The CDR3 has 14 amino acids. Here the CDR3 DNA reads TGTGCCAGCAGCGTAGCCGGGACAGCCTACGAGCAGTACTTC. Amino acid sequence: CASSVAGTAYEQYF. Combining the CDR3 with reference TRBV9 and TRBJ2-7 gives the whole variable domain DSGVTQTPKHLITATGQRVTLRCSPRSGDLSVYWYQQSLDQGLQFLIQYYNGEERAKGNILERFSAQQFPDLHSELNLSSLELGDSALYFCASSVAGTAYEQYFGPGTRLTVT.

There are a few counts of this clonotype. The V and J genes are TRBV7-3 and TRBJ2-2; the match to TRBD1 covers 8 bases. V lost 2 bases to trimming and J lost 0 bases; unmatched junction nucleotides: 5. Germline V gene lookup returns CDR1 SGHTA and CDR2 FQGTGA. CDR3 length: 17 amino acids. The CDR3 loop is CASSLDRGTPNTGELFF. The DNA of the CDR3 is TGTGCCAGCAGCTTAGACAGGGGAACCCCGAACACCGGGGAGCTGTTTTTT.

V is TRBV6-6 and J is TRBJ1-5; 7 bases map to TRBD1. This CDR3 comprises 13 residues. CDR1 and CDR2 from the germline V gene are MNHNY and SVGAGI (reference sequence). Unmatched junction bases numbered 3, after V lost 6 bases and J lost 4 bases. The CDR3 spells CASSGQDNQPQHF. Here the CDR3 DNA reads TGTGCCAGCAGCGGACAGGATAATCAGCCCCAGCATTTT.

V and J are TRBV5-1 and TRBJ2-1, with TRBD2 matching over 9 bases. Germline CDR1 SGHRS, CDR2 YFSETQ. V lost 1 base and J lost 6; bases outside the gene matches: 5. The CDR3 is made up of 15 amino acids. The CDR3 coding sequence is TGCGCCAGCAGCTTGAGCGGGGGGCCTCTCAATGAGCAGTTCTTC. Translation: CASSLSGGPLNEQFF.

The gene calls are TRBV12-3 or TRBV12-4 and TRBJ1-1, with D hard to call. The CDR3 totals 13 residues. With 6 bases removed from V and 3 bases from J, the gap between germline ends came to 11 bases. The CDR3 is CASSRNTHTEAFF. CDR3 in DNA: TGTGCCAGCAGCCGGAACACCCACACTGAAGCTTTCTTT.

The J gene is TRBJ2-7, the V gene TRBV5-1; D gene unclear. Germline V gene sequence: CDR1 SGHRS, CDR2 YFSETQ. The CDR3 has 13 residues. The V end was cut by 2 bases, the J end by 4 bases, with 10 bases between. CDR3 region: CASSFSPLYEQYF. The CDR3, as DNA: TGCGCCAGCAGCTTTTCCCCCTTATACGAGCAGTACTTC. The complete variable domain, with remaining parts taken from reference TRBV5-1 and TRBJ2-7, reads KAGVTQTPRYLIKTRGQQVTLSCSPISGHRSVSWYQQTPGQGLQFLFEYFSETQRNKGNFPGRFSGRQFSNSRSEMNVSTLELGDSALYLCASSFSPLYEQYFGPGTRLTVT.

This clonotype was picked up a small number of times. This sequence joins TRBV20-1 and TRBJ2-1; the D gene is possibly TRBD2 (5 bases). This CDR3 spans 17 amino acids. Trimming removed 4 bases at V and 1 base at J, with 20 bases between. CDR1 DFQATT and CDR2 SNEGSKA come from the germline V gene (reference sequence). The CDR3 DNA reads TGCAGTGCTAAGAGGTCCCTAGCTGGTATGTCCTACAATGAGCAGTTCTTC. Protein: CSAKRSLAGMSYNEQFF.

The chain joins TRBV10-2 to TRBJ2-3; the D gene is possibly TRBD1 (6 bases). V lost 6 bases, J lost 0 bases, and 13 bases lay in between. This CDR3 has 15 amino acids. Germline CDR1 and CDR2: WSHSY and SAAADI. The CDR3 reads CASSKQGSSTDTQYF. CDR3 in DNA: TGCGCCAGCAGCAAACAGGGTTCTAGCACAGATACGCAGTATTTT.

The V gene is TRBV2, the J gene TRBJ2-1; 7 bases fit TRBD1. In germline, CDR1 is SNHLY, CDR2 FYNNEI. The V segment lost 8 bases and the J segment 6 bases; nucleotides outside the gene matches: 10. The CDR3 covers 14 residues. In nucleotides, the CDR3 is TGTGCCAGCTCGACAGGGTGTATGGGCAATGAGCAGTTCTTC. Translation gives CASSTGCMGNEQFF.

The chain combines TRBV24-1 with TRBJ2-1, with 10 bases that match TRBD2. Germline CDR1 is KGHDR and CDR2 is SFDVKD. Trimming at V came to 1 base and at J to 5 bases, leaving 13 bases not matched to a gene. The CDR3 totals 19 residues. The CDR3 here is CATSDFPLLAGYINNEQFF. CDR3 nucleotide sequence: TGTGCCACCAGTGATTTTCCCCTACTAGCGGGGTACATTAACAATGAGCAGTTCTTC.

Remarks on this clonotype: One end of the junction varies from germline; a read error may be responsible. The V gene is TRBV7-8, the J gene TRBJ2-3; D is possibly TRBD1 (6 bases). This CDR3 has 12 residues. Germline V gene lookup returns CDR1 SGHVS and CDR2 FQNEAQ. CDR3 DNA sequence: TGTGCCAGCTCCCAAACAGGGAATTCTTTGGATTTT. This codes for CASSQTGNSLDF.

The chain carries TRBV3-1 and TRBJ2-1; the match to TRBD1 covers 7 bases. Trimming removed 0 bases from V and 7 bases from J; junction bases left unmatched: 3. CDR1 is LGHDT and CDR2 is YNNKEL in the germline V gene (reference sequence). The CDR3 runs to 14 residues. For the CDR3, the DNA is TGTGCCAGCAGCCAAGATGTGACAGGGAATGAGCAGTTCTTC. It yields the protein CASSQDVTGNEQFF.

This clonotype appeared a few times. In DNA, the CDR3 is TGTGCCATCAGTGGGGACAGGGGCGGCACCCAGTACTTC. Translation: CAISGDRGGTQYF. This sequence joins TRBV10-3 and TRBJ2-5, with 10 bases that match TRBD1. Germline lookup yields CDR1 ENHRY and CDR2 SYGVKD. The CDR3 spans 13 residues. Trimming took 4 bases from V and 8 from J; bases not matched to a gene: 4.

J is TRBJ2-1 and V is TRBV5-1; tentative D call: TRBD1 (6 bases). V was clipped by 5 bases and J by 8 bases, with 26 bases between them. The CDR3 spans 17 residues. Germline values: CDR1 SGHRS, CDR2 YFSETQ. The CDR3 reads CASSWGSLLDRSHEQFF. For the CDR3, the DNA is TGCGCCAGCAGTTGGGGATCTCTTCTTGACAGGTCTCATGAGCAGTTCTTC.